A single sample is the source of the 9 T cell receptor beta chains below, sequenced in a study of cytomegalovirus exposure and HLA in healthy donors. Researchers ran the PCR with 60 Vbeta and 13 Jbeta primers. Profiled with immunoSEQ multiplex PCR; TCRdb holds only in-frame clones, not every one. The sample has about 160,000 clones, 76% seen once. Source material: PBMCs. These receptors came from a man aged 55 to 70 in good health and CMV-seronegative.

The chain employs TRBV27 and TRBJ1-5; tentatively, D is TRBD1 (5 bases). The CDR3 has 17 residues. V gave up 8 bases and J gave up 0 bases, with 20 bases separating them. CDR1 MNHEY and CDR2 SMNVEV come from the germline V gene (reference sequence). The DNA for the CDR3 is TGTGCCAGCGGCCGGTTTCATGGAGGGGATAGCAATCAGCCCCAGCATTTT. Translated, it gives CASGRFHGGDSNQPQHF.

The rearrangement links TRBV7-9 to TRBJ2-5; 12 bases line up with TRBD2. V shed 7 bases and J 1 base; nucleotides not matched to a gene: 4. The CDR3 extends over 15 amino acids. CDR1 is SEHNR, CDR2 FQNEAQ, per germline (reference sequence). CDR3 amino acids: CASTTSGGSQETQYF. The CDR3 region has the DNA TGTGCCAGCACCACTAGCGGGGGGTCCCAAGAGACCCAGTACTTC. Full variable domain (rest looked up from reference TRBV7-9 and TRBJ2-5): DTGVSQNPRHKITKRGQNVTFRCDPISEHNRLYWYRQTLGQGPEFLTYFQNEAQLEKSRLLSDRFSAERPKGSFSTLEIQRTEQGDSAMYLCASTTSGGSQETQYFGPGTRLLVL.

A few counts support this clone. The chain joins TRBV7-6 to TRBJ1-4; 8 bases are shared with TRBD1. The CDR3 runs 17 residues. The germline V gene has CDR1 SGHVS and CDR2 FNYEAQ. The trim removed 4 bases at V and 8 bases at J, leaving 15 bases unmatched. The CDR3 DNA reads TGTGCCAGCAGCTCGGGCCCGGACAGGGAGGTTAGGGAAAAACTGTTTTTT. Translated, it gives CASSSGPDREVREKLFF.

The J gene is TRBJ2-7, the V gene TRBV15, with 7 nucleotides matching TRBD2. CDR1 is LNHNV, CDR2 YYDKDF, per germline (reference sequence). The CDR3 extends over 15 amino acids. Unmatched junction bases numbered 14, after V lost 7 bases and J lost 5 bases. Here the CDR3 reads CATKGPRGLSHEQYF. CDR3 coding DNA: TGTGCCACCAAGGGTCCGCGGGGGTTGTCCCACGAGCAGTACTTC.

This chain uses TRBV6-1 with TRBJ2-3; D perhaps matches TRBD2 (5 bases). The CDR3 has 13 residues. Trimming removed 2 bases from V and 6 bases from J, with 9 bases in between. Germline V CDR1 and CDR2: MNHNS, SASEGT. CDR3 bases: TGTGCCAGCAGTGAAATGCGGGTGGATACGCAGTATTTT. It translates to CASSEMRVDTQYF.

The V gene is TRBV5-5, the J gene TRBJ2-3; D gene unclear. Between the trimmed V and J ends, which lost 2 bases and 0 bases, there was a span of 10 bases. There are 15 residues in the CDR3. Germline CDR1 and CDR2: SGHKS and YYEKEE (reference sequence). The CDR3 reads CASSLRTTSTDTQYF. In DNA form, the CDR3 reads TGTGCCAGCAGCTTACGAACGACAAGCACAGATACGCAGTATTTT.

The rearrangement joins TRBV4-1 to TRBJ2-7, with 8 bases that match TRBD2. With V trimmed by 0 bases and J by 7 bases, 11 bases remained unmatched. The CDR3 is 16 residues long. Germline CDR1 MGHRA, CDR2 YSYEKL. The CDR3 protein is CASSQEGGTSYREQYF. DNA of the CDR3: TGCGCCAGCAGCCAAGAAGGAGGGACTAGTTATCGGGAGCAGTACTTC.

The chain links TRBV5-1 to TRBJ2-1, with 11 bases fitting TRBD2. V shed 4 bases, J shed 4 bases, and the junction held 4 bases outside the gene matches. Per germline, CDR1 SGHRS and CDR2 YFSETQ. This CDR3 has 15 residues. The CDR3 loop is CASSATSGIYNEQFF. CDR3 in DNA: TGCGCCAGCAGCGCGACTAGCGGGATATACAATGAGCAGTTCTTC.

This sequence joins TRBV5-1 and TRBJ2-5, with 10 bases matching TRBD1. CDR1 and CDR2 (germline): SGHRS, YFSETQ. The CDR3 is 15 residues long. V shed 5 bases, J shed 2 bases, and the junction held 6 bases outside the gene matches. The CDR3 DNA reads as TGCGCCAGCAGTTTCGAGGGACAGGGGCAAGAGACCCAGTACTTC. Amino acid sequence: CASSFEGQGQETQYF.